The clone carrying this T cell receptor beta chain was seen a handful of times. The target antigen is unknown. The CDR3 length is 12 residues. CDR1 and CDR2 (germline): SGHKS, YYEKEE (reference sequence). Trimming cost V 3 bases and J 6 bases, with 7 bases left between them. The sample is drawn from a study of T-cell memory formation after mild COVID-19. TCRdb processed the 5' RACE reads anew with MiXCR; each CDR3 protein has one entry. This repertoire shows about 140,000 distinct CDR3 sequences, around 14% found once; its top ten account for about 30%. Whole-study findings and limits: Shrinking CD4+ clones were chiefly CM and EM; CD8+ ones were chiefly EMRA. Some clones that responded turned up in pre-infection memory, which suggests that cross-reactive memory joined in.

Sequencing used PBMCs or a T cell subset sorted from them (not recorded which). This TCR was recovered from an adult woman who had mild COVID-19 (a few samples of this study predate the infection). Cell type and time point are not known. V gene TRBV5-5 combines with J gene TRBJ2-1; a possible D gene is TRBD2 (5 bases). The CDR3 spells CASSSGFNEQFF. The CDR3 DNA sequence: TGTGCCAGCAGCTCGGGGTTCAATGAGCAGTTCTTC.